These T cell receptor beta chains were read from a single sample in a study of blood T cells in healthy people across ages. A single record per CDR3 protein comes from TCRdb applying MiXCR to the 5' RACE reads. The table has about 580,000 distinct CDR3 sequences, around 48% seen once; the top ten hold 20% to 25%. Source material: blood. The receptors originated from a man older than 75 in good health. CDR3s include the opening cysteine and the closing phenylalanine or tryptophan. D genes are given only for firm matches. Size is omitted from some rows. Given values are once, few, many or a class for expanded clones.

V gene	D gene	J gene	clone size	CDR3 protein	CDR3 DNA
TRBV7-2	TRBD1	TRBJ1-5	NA	CASSLSRGPGNQPQHF	TGTGCCAGCAGCCTAAGCAGGGGGCCGGGCAATCAGCCCCAGCATTTT
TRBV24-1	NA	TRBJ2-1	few	CATSDLTGVSDEQFF	TGTGCCACCAGTGATTTGACGGGAGTCTCGGATGAGCAGTTCTTC
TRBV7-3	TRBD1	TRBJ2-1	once	CASSSDRQETQFF	TGTGCCAGCAGCTCGGACAGGCAAGAGACCCAGTTCTTC
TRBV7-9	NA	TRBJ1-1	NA	CASSLGTNSGRAFF	TGTGCCAGCAGCTTAGGGACAAATTCCGGGCGAGCTTTCTTT
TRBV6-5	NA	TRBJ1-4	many	CASRPPISEEKLFF	TGTGCCAGCAGACCACCTATATCCGAGGAAAAACTGTTTTTT
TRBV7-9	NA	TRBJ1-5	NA	CASSRQPDQPQHF	TGTGCCAGCAGTCGACAGCCGGATCAGCCCCAGCATTTT
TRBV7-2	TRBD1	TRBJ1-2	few	CASSLAGQASYGYTF	TGTGCCAGCAGCTTAGCGGGACAGGCCTCCTATGGCTACACCTTC
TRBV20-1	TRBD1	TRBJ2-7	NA	CSANKGTGTYEQYF	TGCAGTGCTAATAAAGGGACAGGGACCTACGAGCAGTACTTC
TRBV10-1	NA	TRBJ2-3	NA	CASSRDTISTDTQYF	TGCGCCAGCAGTAGGGACACTATCAGCACAGATACGCAGTATTTT
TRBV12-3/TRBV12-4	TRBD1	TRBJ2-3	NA	CASSGDRASTDTQYF	TGTGCCAGCAGTGGGGACAGGGCCTCCACAGATACGCAGTATTTT
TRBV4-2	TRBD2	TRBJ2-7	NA	CASSQRFGGGTGYEQYF	TGTGCCAGCAGCCAAAGATTCGGCGGGGGAACGGGCTACGAGCAGTACTTC
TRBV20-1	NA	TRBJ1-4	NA	CSARVEWANEKLFF	TGCAGTGCTAGAGTAGAGTGGGCTAATGAAAAACTGTTTTTT
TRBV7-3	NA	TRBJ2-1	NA	CASSLRGQINEQFF	TGTGCCAGCAGCTTAAGGGGACAAATCAATGAGCAGTTCTTC
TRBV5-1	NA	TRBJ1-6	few	CASSQGPLLHF	TGCGCCAGCAGCCAGGGGCCACTTCTCCACTTT
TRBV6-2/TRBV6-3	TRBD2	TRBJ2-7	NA	CASSGTTSYEQYF	TGTGCCAGCAGCGGGACTACCTCCTACGAGCAGTACTTC
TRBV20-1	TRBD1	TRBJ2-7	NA	CSAPERDRDHEQYF	TGCAGTGCTCCTGAGCGGGACAGGGACCACGAGCAGTACTTC
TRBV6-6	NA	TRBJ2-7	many	CASSYAQGNYEQYF	TGTGCCAGCAGTTACGCGCAGGGTAACTACGAGCAGTACTTC
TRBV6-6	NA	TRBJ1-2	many	CASRLDTLPIYGYTF	TGTGCCAGCAGACTTGACACTCTCCCCATCTATGGCTACACCTTC
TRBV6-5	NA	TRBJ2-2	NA	CASRERGTGELFF	TGTGCCAGCAGAGAGAGGGGCACCGGGGAGCTGTTTTTT
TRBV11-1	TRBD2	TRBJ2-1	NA	CASSSSSGRSEQFF	TGTGCCAGCAGCTCCTCAAGCGGGAGAAGTGAGCAGTTCTTC